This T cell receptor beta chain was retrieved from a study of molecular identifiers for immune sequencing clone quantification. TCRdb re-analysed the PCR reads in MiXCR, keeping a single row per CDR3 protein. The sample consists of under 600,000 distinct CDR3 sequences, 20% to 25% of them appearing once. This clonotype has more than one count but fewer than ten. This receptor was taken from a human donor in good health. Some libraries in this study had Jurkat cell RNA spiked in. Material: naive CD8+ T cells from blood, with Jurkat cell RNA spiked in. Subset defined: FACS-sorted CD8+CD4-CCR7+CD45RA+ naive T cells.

CDR3 coding DNA: TGTGCCAGCAGCTTAGGTGGCAGGGGACTAGCGGTGGGAGAGACCCAGTACTTC. This encodes CASSLGGRGLAVGETQYF. The V call is TRBV7-2, the J call TRBJ2-5; 11 bases map to TRBD2. J gave up 4 bases and V 1 base, and 11 bases lay outside the gene matches. CDR1 is SGHTA, CDR2 FQGNSA, per germline. This CDR3 contains 18 residues.